The 31 T cell receptor beta chains below were found in one sample sequenced in a study of early T cells in non-severe SARS-CoV-2 infection. From the 5' RACE reads, TCRdb called clonotypes with MiXCR, one entry per CDR3 protein. The repertoire holds 25,000 to 30,000 distinct CDR3 sequences, with about 4% as singletons. The sequenced sample was whole blood. The receptors derive from an adult who was a healthcare worker with PCR-confirmed SARS-CoV-2 infection or an uninfected control (not recorded which).

This clonotype was recorded at least ten times. The chain recombines TRBV6-6 with TRBJ2-3; 10 nucleotides match TRBD2. Germline-derived CDR1 and CDR2 are MNHNY and SVGAGI (reference sequence). The V segment lost 4 bases and the J segment 6 bases; nucleotides outside the gene matches: 10. There are 16 residues in the CDR3. The chain's CDR3 is CASSSAGGTSEDTQYF. For the CDR3, the DNA is TGTGCCAGCAGTTCGGCGGGCGGGACTAGCGAGGATACGCAGTATTTT.

This chain connects TRBV19 to TRBJ2-1, with 12 bases that match TRBD2. V trimming: 0 bases; J trimming: 5 bases; junction bases outside the gene matches: 8. CDR1 is LNHDA and CDR2 is SQIVND in the germline V gene (reference sequence). This CDR3 has 18 amino acids. The CDR3 loop reads CASSIDELAGGYNNEQFF. The CDR3 coding sequence is TGTGCCAGTAGTATAGATGAACTAGCGGGAGGATATAACAATGAGCAGTTCTTC.

This clonotype was detected ten times or more. The CDR3 reads CSATGGQQYEQYF. The CDR3 DNA sequence: TGCAGTGCAACAGGGGGCCAACAATACGAGCAGTACTTC. V usage is TRBV20-1 and J usage is TRBJ2-7, with 9 bases identical to TRBD1. The CDR3 consists of 13 residues. CDR1 is DFQATT, CDR2 SNEGSKA, per germline (reference sequence). Trimming at V came to 6 bases and at J to 4 bases, leaving 7 bases not matched to a gene.

This clonotype was seen repeatedly, ten times or more. The chain couples TRBV7-2 to TRBJ2-7; D is uncertain. This CDR3 is built from 12 residues. The germline V and J ends were trimmed by 1 base and 2 bases, with 3 bases remaining between them. The germline V gene encodes CDR1 SGHTA and CDR2 FQGNSA. The CDR3 DNA reads as TGTGCCAGCAGCTTAGTTCCCTACGAGCAGTACTTC. Protein product: CASSLVPYEQYF.

At least ten counts were recorded for this clonotype. V usage is TRBV7-9 and J usage is TRBJ2-5; TRBD2 matches 11 bases. V lost 4 bases to trimming and J lost 3 bases; unmatched junction nucleotides: 4. The CDR3 loop spans 15 amino acids. In germline, CDR1 is SEHNR, CDR2 FQNEAQ (reference sequence). CDR3 region: CASSSPGLAEETQYF. The DNA of the CDR3 is TGTGCCAGCAGCTCTCCGGGACTAGCGGAAGAGACCCAGTACTTC.

The chain combines TRBV5-1 with TRBJ2-7; 10 nucleotides match TRBD2. With V trimmed by 5 bases and J by 2 bases, 4 bases remained unmatched. From germline, CDR1 is SGHRS and CDR2 YFSETQ. The CDR3 spans 14 residues. The CDR3 coding sequence is TGCGCCAGCAGATGGACTAGCGGAACCTACGAGCAGTACTTC. Translated, it gives CASRWTSGTYEQYF.

This clonotype has a count of ten or more. The rearrangement joins TRBV7-2 to TRBJ2-1, with 8 nucleotides matching TRBD1. The germline V gene encodes CDR1 SGHTA and CDR2 FQGNSA. V trimming: 4 bases; J trimming: 2 bases; junction bases outside the gene matches: 4. This CDR3 contains 15 residues. In nucleotides, the CDR3 is TGTGCCAGCAGCTACGACAGGGGACCCTACAATGAGCAGTTCTTC. Translation gives CASSYDRGPYNEQFF.

Concerning this clonotype: This could be a read error, since a much larger clone is one nucleotide away. The CDR3 end shows no conserved phenylalanine or tryptophan, and so a read error is likely. The gene calls are TRBV29-1 and TRBJ2-7; 7 bases are a match to TRBD1. Germline V gives CDR1 SQVTM, CDR2 ANQGSEA. Trimming took 6 bases from V and 7 from J; bases not matched to a gene: 9. The CDR3 sequence is 12 residues long. CDR3 sequence reads: CSVATGVGEQYI. CDR3 nucleotide sequence: TGCAGCGTGGCTACAGGGGTAGGGGAGCAGTACATC.

This clonotype was counted ten times or more. This sequence joins TRBV24-1 and TRBJ2-1; TRBD2 agrees at 7 bases. CDR1 KGHDR and CDR2 SFDVKD come from the germline V gene. The CDR3 sequence is 14 residues long. Trimming removed 5 bases from V and 10 bases from J; junction bases left unmatched: 10. CDR3 nucleotides: TGTGCCACCAGTGGGGACTATACCTCAGGAGAGCAGTTCTTC. This codes for CATSGDYTSGEQFF.

This clonotype has a count of ten or more. The chain carries TRBV10-2 and TRBJ1-1, with 7 bases aligning to TRBD1. The CDR3 is made up of 17 amino acids. With V trimmed by 2 bases and J by 4 bases, 13 bases remained unmatched. CDR1 is WSHSY and CDR2 is SAAADI in the germline V gene. As DNA, the CDR3 is TGCGCCAGCAGTGAGAGACAGGGAGAGGGTTCGGTCACTGAAGCTTTCTTT. Residues: CASSERQGEGSVTEAFF.

This clonotype has at least ten counts. The chain couples TRBV27 to TRBJ2-7; D might be TRBD2 (6 bases). This CDR3 spans 12 amino acids. CDR1 is MNHEY and CDR2 is SMNVEV in the germline V gene (reference sequence). Trimming took off 8 bases at V and 3 bases at J, with 11 bases between the two ends. Written as DNA, the CDR3 is TGTGCCAGCCTAGCGCCGAACTACGAGCAGTACTTC. It encodes CASLAPNYEQYF.

This clonotype was observed at least ten times. This rearrangement joins TRBV19 to TRBJ1-5; a weak D match, TRBD1 (5 bases). V lost 1 base and J lost 2, with 9 bases in between. This CDR3 is built from 15 residues. Germline lookup yields CDR1 LNHDA and CDR2 SQIVND (reference sequence). CDR3 DNA: TGTGCCAGTAGTATAGGGGTAGGGGGCAATCAGCCCCAGCATTTT. This encodes CASSIGVGGNQPQHF.

This clonotype was recorded many times. CDR3 coding DNA: TGTGCCACCAGCAGAGATGGTGAGAGGGCGGGTTACAATGAGCAGTTCTTC. It codes for CATSRDGERAGYNEQFF. V gene TRBV15 combines with J gene TRBJ2-1, with a possible D match to TRBD2 (5 bases). CDR3 length: 17 amino acids. Trimming cost V 0 bases and J 4 bases, with 16 bases left between them. Germline V CDR1 and CDR2: LNHNV, YYDKDF (reference sequence).

The sample holds many counts of this clonotype. The gene calls are TRBV7-2 and TRBJ2-5, with D uncertain. The V end was cut by 5 bases, the J end by 9 bases, with 13 bases between. CDR3 length: 12 residues. Looked up from germline, CDR1 is SGHTA and CDR2 is FQGNSA. The chain's CDR3 is CASSNRFVAQYF. The CDR3 DNA reads TGTGCCAGCAGCAATCGATTTGTGGCCCAGTACTTC.

This clonotype was counted at least ten times. The chain is built from TRBV19 and TRBJ2-1, with 7 bases matching TRBD2. Germline-derived CDR1 and CDR2 are LNHDA and SQIVND (reference sequence). CDR3 length equals 15 residues. Trimming removed 0 bases from V and 12 bases from J; junction bases left unmatched: 11. The CDR3 nucleotides are TGTGCCAGTAGTATAGATGGGACTACCCAAATGATGCAGTTCTTC. Its translation is CASSIDGTTQMMQFF. The entire variable domain, with the rest obtained from reference TRBV19 and TRBJ2-1, is as follows: DGGITQSPKYLFRKEGQNVTLSCEQNLNHDAMYWYRQDPGQGLRLIYYSQIVNDFQKGDIAEGYSVSREKKESFPLTVTSAQKNPTAFYLCASSIDGTTQMMQFFGPGTRLTVL.

This clonotype was found many times. The rearrangement links TRBV7-9 to TRBJ1-1; maybe TRBD1 (5 bases). The CDR3 runs 15 residues. The ends were cut back, 0 bases at V and 5 bases at J, with 13 bases in the middle. Germline loops: CDR1 SEHNR, CDR2 FQNEAQ (reference sequence). CDR3 bases: TGTGCCAGCAGCTTAGCGTTGGGGGAGAGAACTGAAGCTTTCTTT. Protein: CASSLALGERTEAFF.

This clonotype was counted many times. V usage is TRBV20-1 and J usage is TRBJ2-1; 16 positions match TRBD2. The germline V gene has CDR1 DFQATT and CDR2 SNEGSKA (reference sequence). The CDR3 length is 17 residues. J gave up 8 bases and V 2 bases, and 9 bases lay outside the gene matches. CDR3 amino acids: CSARSPGLAGGLDEQFF. For the CDR3, the DNA is TGCAGTGCTAGATCACCGGGACTAGCGGGAGGGCTCGATGAGCAGTTCTTC.

The V and J genes are TRBV6-1 and TRBJ2-5; 8 nucleotides align to TRBD2. Germline V CDR1 and CDR2: MNHNS, SASEGT. V gave up 5 bases and J gave up 1 base; unmatched junction bases: 3. The CDR3 runs to 14 residues. The CDR3 loop reads CASSPGLVQETQYF. CDR3 bases: TGTGCCAGCAGTCCGGGACTAGTCCAAGAGACCCAGTACTTC.

This clonotype is a singleton in its sample. The gene calls are TRBV20-1 and TRBJ1-4; 10 bases are shared with TRBD1. The CDR3 is 16 amino acids. J was trimmed by 8 bases and V by 0 bases; bases with no gene match: 9. CDR1 and CDR2 (germline): DFQATT, SNEGSKA (reference sequence). CDR3 in DNA: TGCAGTGCTAGAGATACACACCGGGACAGGGGAGAAAAACTGTTTTTT. It is translated as CSARDTHRDRGEKLFF.

This clonotype occurred many times. V is TRBV7-2 and J is TRBJ1-2; D unresolved. Germline V gives CDR1 SGHTA, CDR2 FQGNSA. The CDR3 runs to 16 residues. The V gene lost 1 base and the J gene lost 5 bases, with 17 bases spanning the gap. The CDR3 spells CASSLGIGQAGYGYTF. In DNA, the CDR3 is TGTGCCAGCAGCTTAGGAATAGGGCAGGCCGGGTATGGCTACACCTTC. The full variable domain, completed using reference TRBV7-2 and TRBJ1-2, is GAGVSQSPSNKVTEKGKDVELRCDPISGHTALYWYRQSLGQGLEFLIYFQGNSAPDKSGLPSDRFSAERTGGSVSTLTIQRTQQEDSAVYLCASSLGIGQAGYGYTFGSGTRLTVV.

The table lists this clonotype with a few counts. This sequence joins TRBV12-3 or TRBV12-4 and TRBJ1-1; 7 bases are a match to TRBD1. V shed 4 bases, J shed 0 bases, and the junction held 8 bases outside the gene matches. CDR3 length: 16 amino acids. CDR3 sequence reads: CASSYWRGQMNTEAFF. In DNA form, the CDR3 reads TGTGCCAGCAGTTACTGGAGGGGGCAGATGAACACTGAAGCTTTCTTT.

This clonotype came up many times. This sequence joins TRBV4-1 and TRBJ1-1; D call uncertain. The germline V and J ends were trimmed by 0 bases and 1 base, with 6 bases remaining between them. In germline, CDR1 is MGHRA, CDR2 YSYEKL. The CDR3 has 14 amino acids. The CDR3, as DNA: TGCGCCAGCAGCCAAGATAGCCCGAACACTGAAGCTTTCTTT. This encodes CASSQDSPNTEAFF.

The genes are TRBV6-2 or TRBV6-3 and TRBJ2-5; the match to TRBD1 covers 7 bases. The CDR3 contains 15 residues. Germline lookup yields CDR1 MNHEY and CDR2 SVGEGT. Unmatched junction bases numbered 5, after V lost 0 bases and J lost 4 bases. The CDR3 is CASSYSRGGAETQYF. Here the CDR3 DNA reads TGTGCCAGCAGTTACTCGAGAGGGGGCGCAGAGACCCAGTACTTC.

There are many counts of this clonotype. V and J are TRBV19 and TRBJ2-7; 8 bases agree with TRBD2. After removal of 6 bases from V and 3 bases from J, the junction contained 1 base not matched to a gene. The CDR3 consists of 12 residues. The germline V gene encodes CDR1 LNHDA and CDR2 SQIVND (reference sequence). For the CDR3, the DNA is TGTGCCAGTAGCGCGGGAGGCTACGAGCAGTACTTC. Protein product: CASSAGGYEQYF.

This clonotype was seen ten or more times. The chain combines TRBV12-3 or TRBV12-4 with TRBJ2-1; 10 nucleotides agree with TRBD2. The junction had 6 bases not matched to a gene; V was cut back by 5 bases and J by 5 bases. The CDR3 runs to 15 residues. CDR3 nucleotides: TGTGCCAGCAGTCCGCTAGCGGGAGCTAACAATGAGCAGTTCTTC. The encoded protein is CASSPLAGANNEQFF.

This clonotype rates as medium-sized. The chain links TRBV7-3 to TRBJ2-1; 12 positions match TRBD2. In germline, CDR1 is SGHTA, CDR2 FQGTGA. There are 16 residues in the CDR3. V trimming: 5 bases; J trimming: 6 bases; junction bases outside the gene matches: 8. The CDR3 here is CASSPSPSGRGNEQFF. CDR3 DNA: TGTGCCAGCAGCCCGTCTCCTAGCGGGAGGGGCAATGAGCAGTTCTTC.

This clonotype was recorded many times. The CDR3 spells CASSIRGRYNEQFF. As DNA, the CDR3 is TGTGCCAGTAGTATTCGGGGCCGCTACAATGAGCAGTTCTTC. The chain uses TRBV19 and TRBJ2-1; perhaps D is TRBD1 or TRBD2 (5 bases each). Between the trimmed V and J ends, which lost 3 bases and 3 bases, there was a span of 9 bases. Per germline, CDR1 LNHDA and CDR2 SQIVND (reference sequence). CDR3 length equals 14 residues.

The table lists this clonotype with many counts. The chain employs TRBV11-2 and TRBJ2-6; no definite D call. This CDR3 spans 16 amino acids. The germline CDR1 and CDR2 sequences are SGHAT and FQNNGV. Trimming removed 9 bases from V and 0 bases from J, with 15 bases in between. CDR3 sequence (DNA): TGTGCCAGGCCGGCGGCCCCGCACTCTGGGGCCAACGTCCTGACTTTC. Its protein is CARPAAPHSGANVLTF. Combining the CDR3 with reference TRBV11-2 and TRBJ2-6 gives the whole variable domain EAGVAQSPRYKIIEKRQSVAFWCNPISGHATLYWYQQILGQGPKLLIQFQNNGVVDDSQLPKDRFSAERLKGVDSTLKIQPAKLEDSAVYLCARPAAPHSGANVLTFGAGSRLTVL.

V gene TRBV28 combines with J gene TRBJ1-6; 8 nucleotides match TRBD1. Germline lookup yields CDR1 MDHEN and CDR2 SYDVKM. This CDR3 is 14 amino acids long. V was clipped by 6 bases and J by 7 bases; unmatched bases: 5. In DNA, the CDR3 is TGTGCCAGCAGCCTCCGGACAGGGAATTCACCCCTCCACTTT. It specifies CASSLRTGNSPLHF.

This clonotype came up many times. The J gene is TRBJ2-3, the V gene TRBV20-1; no definite D call. Germline V gene sequence: CDR1 DFQATT, CDR2 SNEGSKA (reference sequence). The CDR3 spans 15 residues. V was cut by 6 bases and J by 1 base, with 17 bases left in between. The CDR3: CSAEVKGMGTDTQYF. The CDR3 nucleotides read TGCAGTGCAGAAGTTAAGGGAATGGGCACAGATACGCAGTATTTT.

The table lists this clonotype with many counts. The V and J genes are TRBV2 and TRBJ1-5, with D uncertain. The length of the CDR3 is 16 residues. Germline loops: CDR1 SNHLY, CDR2 FYNNEI. Deletions cut 1 base from V and 4 bases from J, with 14 bases between. CDR3 coding DNA: TGTGCCAGCAGTGAAGGAGCAAAGGTCCTTAATCAGCCCCAGCATTTT. It is translated as CASSEGAKVLNQPQHF.